Described below is a single T cell receptor (beta chain) sequence and its context. Its target is unknown. Per the germline V gene, CDR1 is GTSNPN and CDR2 is SVGIG (reference sequence). J was trimmed by 4 bases and V by 1 base; bases with no gene match: 2. The CDR3 runs 14 residues. Profiling relied on immunoSEQ multiplex PCR, and the TCRdb table lists in-frame clones only, not all of them. The table includes about 24,000 clones, 81% detected once. The time point here: cycle 4 day 1 (C4D1), after around six weeks of nivolumab. Every patient experienced relapse after autologous stem cell transplantation, and brentuximab vedotin exposure varied. These data come from a study of PD-1 blockade in classical Hodgkin lymphoma. Notes on the study in general: The drivers behind the repertoire differences, possibly disease activity or prior therapy, remain undefined. Diversity similar to that of newly diagnosed patients was seen at baseline in complete responders.

The specimen was peripheral blood mononuclear cells (PBMCs), collected before the fourth cycle of nivolumab. This receptor was obtained from a human donor with classical Hodgkin lymphoma. This chain links TRBV30 with TRBJ2-7; 12 bases line up with TRBD2. DNA for the CDR3: TGTGCCTGGAGTGCGGGACTAGCGGGTTACGAGCAGTACTTC. It encodes CAWSAGLAGYEQYF.